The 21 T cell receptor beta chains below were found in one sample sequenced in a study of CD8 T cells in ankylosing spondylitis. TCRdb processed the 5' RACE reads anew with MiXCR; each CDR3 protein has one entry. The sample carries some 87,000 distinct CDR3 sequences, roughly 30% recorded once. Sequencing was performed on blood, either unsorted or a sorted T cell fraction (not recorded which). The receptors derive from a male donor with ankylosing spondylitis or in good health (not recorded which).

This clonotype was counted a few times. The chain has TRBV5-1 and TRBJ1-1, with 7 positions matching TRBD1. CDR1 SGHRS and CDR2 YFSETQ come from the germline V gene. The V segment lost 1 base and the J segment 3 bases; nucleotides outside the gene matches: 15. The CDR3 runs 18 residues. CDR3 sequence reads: CASSLRKYRGSPDTEAFF. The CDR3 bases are TGCGCCAGCAGCTTGAGGAAGTACAGGGGCTCACCGGACACTGAAGCTTTCTTT.

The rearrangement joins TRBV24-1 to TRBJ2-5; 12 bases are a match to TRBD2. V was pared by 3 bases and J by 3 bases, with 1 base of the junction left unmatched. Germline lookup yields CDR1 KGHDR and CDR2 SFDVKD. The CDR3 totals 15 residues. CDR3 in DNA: TGTGCCACCAGTGATCGGACTAGCGGGGAAGAGACCCAGTACTTC. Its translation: CATSDRTSGEETQYF.

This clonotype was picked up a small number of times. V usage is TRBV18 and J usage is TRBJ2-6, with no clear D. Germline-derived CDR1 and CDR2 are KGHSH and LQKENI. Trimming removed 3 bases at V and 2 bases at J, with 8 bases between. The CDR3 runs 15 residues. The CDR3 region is CASSPETAGANVLTF. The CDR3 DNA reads TGTGCCAGCTCACCGGAAACTGCTGGGGCCAACGTCCTGACTTTC.

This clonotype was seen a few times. The CDR3 loop reads CASSSQGPYSNQPQHF. The CDR3 DNA is TGCGCCAGCAGCTCACAGGGCCCGTATAGCAATCAGCCCCAGCATTTT. The chain combines TRBV5-1 with TRBJ1-5; the D gene is possibly TRBD1 (6 bases). The CDR3 covers 16 residues. V was trimmed by 3 bases and J by 0 bases, leaving 13 bases between them. From germline, CDR1 is SGHRS and CDR2 YFSETQ.

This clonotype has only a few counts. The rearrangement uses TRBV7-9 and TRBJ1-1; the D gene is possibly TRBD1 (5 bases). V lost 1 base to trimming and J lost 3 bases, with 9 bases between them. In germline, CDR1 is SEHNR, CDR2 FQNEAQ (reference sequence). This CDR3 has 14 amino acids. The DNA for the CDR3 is TGTGCCAGCAGCTTAGTCCTAGGGGACACTGAAGCTTTCTTT. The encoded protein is CASSLVLGDTEAFF.

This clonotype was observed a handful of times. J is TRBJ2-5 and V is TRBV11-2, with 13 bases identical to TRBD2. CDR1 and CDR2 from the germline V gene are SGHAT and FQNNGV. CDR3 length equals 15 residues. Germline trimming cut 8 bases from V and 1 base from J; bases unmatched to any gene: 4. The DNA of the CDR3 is TGTGCCAGCGGTGGGACTAGCGGGACCCAAGAGACCCAGTACTTC. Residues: CASGGTSGTQETQYF.

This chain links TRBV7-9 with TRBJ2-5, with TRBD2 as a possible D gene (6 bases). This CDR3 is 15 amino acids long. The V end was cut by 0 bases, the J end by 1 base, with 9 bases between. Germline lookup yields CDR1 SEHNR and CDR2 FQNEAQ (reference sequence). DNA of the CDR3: TGTGCCAGCAGCTTAGCTAGCGGCCCCCAAGAGACCCAGTACTTC. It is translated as CASSLASGPQETQYF.

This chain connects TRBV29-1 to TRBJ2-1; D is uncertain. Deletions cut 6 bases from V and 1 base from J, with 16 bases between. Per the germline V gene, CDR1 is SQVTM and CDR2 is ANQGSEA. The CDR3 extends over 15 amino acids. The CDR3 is CSVLSGRFSYNEQFF. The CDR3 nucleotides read TGCAGCGTCCTCTCTGGACGGTTTTCCTACAATGAGCAGTTCTTC.

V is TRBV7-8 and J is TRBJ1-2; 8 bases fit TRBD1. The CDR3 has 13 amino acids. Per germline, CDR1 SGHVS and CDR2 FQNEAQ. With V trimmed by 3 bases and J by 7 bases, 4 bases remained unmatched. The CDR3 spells CASSLDRAAGYTF. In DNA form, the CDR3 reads TGTGCCAGCAGCTTGGACAGGGCGGCTGGCTACACCTTC.

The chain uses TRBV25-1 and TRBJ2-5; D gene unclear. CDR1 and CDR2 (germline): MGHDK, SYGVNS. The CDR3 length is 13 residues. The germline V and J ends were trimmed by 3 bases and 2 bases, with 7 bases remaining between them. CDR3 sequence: CASSEHSQETQYF. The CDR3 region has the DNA TGTGCCAGCAGTGAGCACAGTCAAGAGACCCAGTACTTC.

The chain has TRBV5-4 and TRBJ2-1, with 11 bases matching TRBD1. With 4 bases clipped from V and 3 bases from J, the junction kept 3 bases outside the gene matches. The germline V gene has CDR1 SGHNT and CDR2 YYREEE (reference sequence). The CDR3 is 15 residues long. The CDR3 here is CASSLGTGGYNEQFF. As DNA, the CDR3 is TGTGCCAGCAGCCTCGGGACAGGGGGCTACAATGAGCAGTTCTTC.

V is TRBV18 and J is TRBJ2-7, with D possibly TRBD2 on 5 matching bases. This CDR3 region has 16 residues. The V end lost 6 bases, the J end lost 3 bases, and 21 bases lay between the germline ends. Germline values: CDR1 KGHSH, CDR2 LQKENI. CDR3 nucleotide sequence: TGTGCCAGCTCCCCGGCGGTTTGGGAGACAAACTACGAGCAGTACTTC. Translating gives CASSPAVWETNYEQYF. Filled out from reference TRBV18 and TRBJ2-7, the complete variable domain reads NAGVMQNPRHLVRRRGQEARLRCSPMKGHSHVYWYRQLPEEGLKFMVYLQKENIIDESGMPKERFSAEFPKEGPSILRIQQVVRGDSAAYFCASSPAVWETNYEQYFGPGTRLTVT.

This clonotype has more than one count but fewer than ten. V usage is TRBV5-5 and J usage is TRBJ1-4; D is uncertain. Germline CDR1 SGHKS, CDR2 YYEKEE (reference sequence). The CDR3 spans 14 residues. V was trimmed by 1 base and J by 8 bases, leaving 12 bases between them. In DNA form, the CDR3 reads TGTGCCAGCAGCTTGACCCCCGGAGGGGAAAAACTGTTTTTT. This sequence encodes CASSLTPGGEKLFF.

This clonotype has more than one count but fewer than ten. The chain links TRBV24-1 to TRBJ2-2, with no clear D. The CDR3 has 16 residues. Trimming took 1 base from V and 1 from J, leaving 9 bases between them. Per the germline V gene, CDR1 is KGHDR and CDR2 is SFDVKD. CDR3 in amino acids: CATSDLLGLNTGELFF. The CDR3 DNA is TGTGCCACCAGTGATTTACTGGGTCTGAACACCGGGGAGCTGTTTTTT.

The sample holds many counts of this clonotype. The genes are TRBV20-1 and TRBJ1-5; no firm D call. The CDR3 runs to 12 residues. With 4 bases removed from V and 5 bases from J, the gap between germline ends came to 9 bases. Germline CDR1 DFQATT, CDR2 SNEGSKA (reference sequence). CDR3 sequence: CSATLVDQPQHF. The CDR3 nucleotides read TGCAGTGCTACCCTGGTCGATCAGCCCCAGCATTTT.

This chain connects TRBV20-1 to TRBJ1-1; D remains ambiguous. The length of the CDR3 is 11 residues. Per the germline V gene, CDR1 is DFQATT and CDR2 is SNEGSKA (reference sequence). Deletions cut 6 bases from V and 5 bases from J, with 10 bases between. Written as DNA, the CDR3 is TGCAGTGCGCCCCTACCGACTGAAGCTTTCTTT. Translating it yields CSAPLPTEAFF.

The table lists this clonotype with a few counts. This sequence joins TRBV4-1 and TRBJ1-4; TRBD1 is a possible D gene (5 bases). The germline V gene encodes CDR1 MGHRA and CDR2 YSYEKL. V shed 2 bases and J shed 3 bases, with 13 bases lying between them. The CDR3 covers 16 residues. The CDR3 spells CASSQWDWSSNEKLFF. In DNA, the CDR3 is TGCGCCAGCAGCCAATGGGACTGGAGCTCTAATGAAAAACTGTTTTTT.

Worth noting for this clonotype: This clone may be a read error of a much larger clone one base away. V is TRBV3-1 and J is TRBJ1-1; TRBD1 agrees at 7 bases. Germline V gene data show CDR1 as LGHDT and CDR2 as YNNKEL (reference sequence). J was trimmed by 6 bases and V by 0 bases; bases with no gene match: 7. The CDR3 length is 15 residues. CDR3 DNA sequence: TGTGCCAGCAGCCAAGATCTTGGGACAGCTTCTGAAGCTTTCTTT. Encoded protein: CASSQDLGTASEAFF.

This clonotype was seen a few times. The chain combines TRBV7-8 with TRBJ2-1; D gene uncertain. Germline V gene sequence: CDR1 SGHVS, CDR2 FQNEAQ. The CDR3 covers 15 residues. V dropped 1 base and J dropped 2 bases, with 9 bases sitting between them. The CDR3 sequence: CASSLGRNTYNEQFF. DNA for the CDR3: TGTGCCAGCAGCTTAGGACGGAACACCTACAATGAGCAGTTCTTC.

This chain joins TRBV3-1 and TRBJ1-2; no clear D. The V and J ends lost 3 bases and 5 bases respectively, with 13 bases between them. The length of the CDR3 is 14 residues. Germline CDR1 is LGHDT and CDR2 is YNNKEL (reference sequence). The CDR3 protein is CASSQGSPSYGYTF. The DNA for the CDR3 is TGTGCCAGCAGCCAGGGCAGCCCGTCTTATGGCTACACCTTC.

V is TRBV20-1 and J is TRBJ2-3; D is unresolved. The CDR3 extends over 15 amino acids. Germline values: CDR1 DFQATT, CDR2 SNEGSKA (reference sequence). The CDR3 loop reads CSANLRSGTTDTQYF. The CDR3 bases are TGCAGCGCCAACCTCCGGTCAGGAACTACAGATACGCAGTATTTT.